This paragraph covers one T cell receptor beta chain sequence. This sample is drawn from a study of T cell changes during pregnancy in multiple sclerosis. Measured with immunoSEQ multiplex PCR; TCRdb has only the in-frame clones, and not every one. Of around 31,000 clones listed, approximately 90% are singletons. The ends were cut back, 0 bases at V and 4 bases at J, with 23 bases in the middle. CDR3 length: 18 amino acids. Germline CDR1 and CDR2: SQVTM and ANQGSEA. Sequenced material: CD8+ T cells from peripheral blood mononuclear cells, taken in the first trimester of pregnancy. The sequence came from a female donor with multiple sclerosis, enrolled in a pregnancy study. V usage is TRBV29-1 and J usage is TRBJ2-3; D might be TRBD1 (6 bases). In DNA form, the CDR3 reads TGCAGCGTTGAAGATGGAGACCAGGGGAGATTGTTGGCAGATACGCAGTATTTT. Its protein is CSVEDGDQGRLLADTQYF.